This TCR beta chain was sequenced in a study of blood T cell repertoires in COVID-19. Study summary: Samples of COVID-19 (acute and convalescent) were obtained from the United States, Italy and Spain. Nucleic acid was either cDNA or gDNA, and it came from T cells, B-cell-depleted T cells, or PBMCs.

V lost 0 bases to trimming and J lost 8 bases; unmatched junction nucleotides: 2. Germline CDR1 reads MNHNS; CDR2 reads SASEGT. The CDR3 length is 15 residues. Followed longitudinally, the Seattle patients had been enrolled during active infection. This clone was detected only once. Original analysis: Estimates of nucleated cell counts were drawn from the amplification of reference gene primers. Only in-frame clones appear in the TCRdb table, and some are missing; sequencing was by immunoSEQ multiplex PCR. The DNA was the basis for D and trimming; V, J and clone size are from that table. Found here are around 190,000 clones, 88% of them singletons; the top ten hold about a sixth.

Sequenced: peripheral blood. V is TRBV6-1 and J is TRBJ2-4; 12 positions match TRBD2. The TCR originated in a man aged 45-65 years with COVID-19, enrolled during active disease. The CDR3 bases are TGTGCCAGCAGTGAAGCGACTAGCGGGAGTGACATTCAGTACTTC. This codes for CASSEATSGSDIQYF.